This T cell receptor beta chain was found in a study of monozygotic twins with inflammatory bowel disease. Study-level findings and limits: The study supported no single strong signal or clonotype linked to IBD. IBD patients share fewer clonotypes with other people than healthy twins do, especially with disease activity. For repertoire similarity, concordant twins did not differ from discordant twins, possibly because power was limited. There was no way to distinguish the different T cell subtypes.

TCRdb reprocessed the 5' RACE reads and keeps a single row for each CDR3 protein, giving no DNA. The specimen's table records just over 300,000 distinct CDR3 sequences. Regarding this clonotype: Its antigen is not identified.

CDR1 and CDR2 from the germline V gene are SGHRS and YFSETQ. The CDR3 loop spans 16 amino acids. V usage is TRBV5-1 and J usage is TRBJ1-6; the D gene TCRdb calls, TRBD1, cannot be checked with no DNA. The source is a human donor with ulcerative colitis or Crohn's disease, or a healthy co-twin of an affected twin (not recorded which). The sequenced material came from blood. The CDR3 loop reads CASSLVSGTYNSPLHF. Full variable domain (missing parts from reference TRBV5-1 and TRBJ1-6): KAGVTQTPRYLIKTRGQQVTLSCSPISGHRSVSWYQQTPGQGLQFLFEYFSETQRNKGNFPGRFSGRQFSNSRSEMNVSTLELGDSALYLCASSLVSGTYNSPLHFGNGTRLTVT.